Listed here are 27 T cell receptor beta chains from one sample, sequenced in a study of control samples from healthy donors and cancer patients. Produced via immunoSEQ multiplex PCR; TCRdb's table is partial and in-frame only. The table includes 130,000 or so clones, about 88% detected once. Sequenced input: blood. The origin of the receptors is a man aged 50 or older in good health.

V and J are TRBV7-2 and TRBJ1-2; D uncertain. CDR1 and CDR2 from the germline V gene are SGHTA and FQGNSA. Between the trimmed V and J ends, which lost 4 bases and 7 bases, there was a span of 13 bases. This CDR3 is built from 13 residues. The CDR3 loop is CASSSGRKGGYTF. The CDR3 DNA reads as TGTGCCAGCAGCTCCGGGCGTAAAGGTGGCTACACCTTC.

V gene TRBV19 combines with J gene TRBJ1-6; TRBD1 is a possible D gene (6 bases). This CDR3 has 14 residues. Germline V gene data show CDR1 as LNHDA and CDR2 as SQIVND (reference sequence). V was pared by 6 bases and J by 5 bases, with 11 bases between. CDR3 sequence reads: CASSPDRNNSPLHF. For the CDR3, the DNA is TGTGCCAGTAGCCCGGACAGAAATAATTCACCCCTCCACTTT.

The table lists this clone with a few counts. The rearrangement uses TRBV19 and TRBJ1-4; 8 bases map to TRBD1. The trim removed 5 bases at V and 2 bases at J, leaving 16 bases unmatched. The CDR3 length is 19 residues. The germline V gene has CDR1 LNHDA and CDR2 SQIVND (reference sequence). CDR3 loop: CASSPGDGTGDPTNEKLFF. CDR3 bases: TGTGCCAGTAGTCCCGGAGACGGGACAGGAGATCCGACTAATGAAAAACTGTTTTTT.

V usage is TRBV19 and J usage is TRBJ1-3, with D hard to call. The germline CDR1 and CDR2 sequences are LNHDA and SQIVND (reference sequence). V lost 5 bases to trimming and J lost 4 bases, with 6 bases between them. This CDR3 is 12 amino acids long. CDR3 region: CASSAQGNTIYF. The CDR3 region has the DNA TGTGCCAGTAGTGCACAGGGAAACACCATATATTTT.

This clone was recorded a few times. The chain has TRBV11-3 and TRBJ2-3; 8 nucleotides agree with TRBD2. Germline V gene lookup returns CDR1 SGHNT and CDR2 YENEEA. The CDR3 is made up of 16 amino acids. V was clipped by 1 base and J by 6 bases; unmatched bases: 9. CDR3 sequence reads: CASSLVAGGSIDTQYF. CDR3 coding DNA: TGTGCCAGCAGCTTAGTGGCGGGGGGCTCCATTGATACGCAGTATTTT.

J is TRBJ2-1 and V is TRBV6-5; D gene unclear. The germline CDR1 and CDR2 sequences are MNHEY and SVGAGI. Trimming removed 6 bases from V and 5 bases from J, with 5 bases in between. This CDR3 is built from 11 residues. CDR3 DNA sequence: TGTGCCAGCAGGCGCAACAATGAGCAGTTCTTC. Residues: CASRRNNEQFF.

V and J are TRBV28 and TRBJ1-5; D is undetermined. Looked up from germline, CDR1 is MDHEN and CDR2 is SYDVKM. Deletions cut 7 bases from V and 0 bases from J, with 25 bases between. The CDR3 covers 19 residues. This CDR3 reads CASNWENRRDTFSNQPQHF. The CDR3 DNA follows: TGTGCCAGCAATTGGGAAAATCGCCGAGACACCTTTAGCAATCAGCCCCAGCATTTT.

This clone was seen only a few times. The chain has TRBV7-3 and TRBJ2-3; D is unresolved. CDR1 SGHTA and CDR2 FQGTGA come from the germline V gene. With 2 bases removed from V and 14 bases from J, the gap between germline ends came to 20 bases. The CDR3 has 14 amino acids. For the CDR3, the DNA is TGTGCCAGCAGCTTATCCCGTGAGGCCCCTGGTCGGTATTTT. Its translation is CASSLSREAPGRYF. Full variable domain (outside the CDR3, taken from reference TRBV7-3 and TRBJ2-3): GAGVSQTPSNKVTEKGKYVELRCDPISGHTALYWYRQSLGQGPEFLIYFQGTGAADDSGLPNDRFFAVRPEGSVSTLKIQRTERGDSAVYLCASSLSREAPGRYFGPGTRLTVL.

The rearrangement uses TRBV5-6 and TRBJ1-2; 12 positions agree with TRBD1. The CDR3 length is 15 residues. Germline-derived CDR1 and CDR2 are SGHDT and YYEEEE. Germline trimming cut 2 bases from V and 4 bases from J; bases unmatched to any gene: 3. CDR3 bases: TGTGCCAGCAGCTTCCGGGACAGGGGGCTCTATGGCTACACCTTC. This sequence encodes CASSFRDRGLYGYTF.

The chain combines TRBV27 with TRBJ2-3; D may be TRBD1 (6 bases). Deletions cut 7 bases from V and 3 bases from J, with 14 bases between. Germline-derived CDR1 and CDR2 are MNHEY and SMNVEV (reference sequence). CDR3 length equals 14 residues. In nucleotides, the CDR3 is TGTGCCAGCACTACAGGGTTTTCGACAGATACGCAGTATTTT. Encoded protein: CASTTGFSTDTQYF.

The chain's CDR3 is CASSPAVEYEQYF. CDR3 nucleotide sequence: TGTGCCAGCTCACCCGCGGTTGAATACGAGCAGTACTTC. The chain recombines TRBV18 with TRBJ2-7, with D unclear. V was cut by 3 bases and J by 4 bases, with 10 bases left in between. Germline CDR1 KGHSH, CDR2 LQKENI. The CDR3 sequence is 13 residues long.

This clone has a single count. V usage is TRBV6-5 and J usage is TRBJ2-7; 10 nucleotides match TRBD1. This CDR3 has 16 amino acids. Germline V gene data show CDR1 as MNHEY and CDR2 as SVGAGI. Trimming took 2 bases from V and 5 from J; bases not matched to a gene: 9. DNA for the CDR3: TGTGCCAGCAGTTACGGACCGGGACAGGGGTCAGACGAGCAGTACTTC. Protein: CASSYGPGQGSDEQYF.

This rearrangement joins TRBV6-2 or TRBV6-3 to TRBJ1-1; TRBD1 matches 12 bases. V was pared by 3 bases and J by 2 bases, with 4 bases of the junction left unmatched. Germline CDR1 and CDR2: MNHEY and SVGEGT. This CDR3 contains 16 residues. The CDR3 DNA is TGTGCCAGCAGTTATCGGGACAGGGGGCGAAACACTGAAGCTTTCTTT. Its translation is CASSYRDRGRNTEAFF.

This clone has a single count. This sequence joins TRBV5-1 and TRBJ2-2, with D possibly matching TRBD2 (6 bases). Germline V gene data show CDR1 as SGHRS and CDR2 as YFSETQ. V lost 5 bases to trimming and J lost 0 bases, with 14 bases between them. CDR3 length equals 16 residues. The CDR3, as DNA: TGCGCCAGCAGACTTGGAGGAGGGCCGAACACCGGGGAGCTGTTTTTT. Translation: CASRLGGGPNTGELFF.

The chain couples TRBV6-5 to TRBJ2-2, with D uncertain. From germline, CDR1 is MNHEY and CDR2 SVGAGI. The ends were cut back, 9 bases at V and 6 bases at J, with 17 bases in the middle. The CDR3 covers 14 residues. The CDR3 protein is CASEGRLVPGELFF. The CDR3 DNA reads TGTGCCAGTGAAGGGCGACTCGTTCCCGGGGAGCTGTTTTTT.

V usage is TRBV11-2 and J usage is TRBJ2-5; tentatively, D is TRBD1 (5 bases). V lost 5 bases and J 2 bases, leaving 6 bases between the germline ends. The CDR3 contains 12 residues. The germline gives CDR1 SGHAT, CDR2 FQNNGV. CDR3: CASSRQQETQYF. The CDR3 coding sequence is TGTGCCAGCAGCCGACAGCAAGAGACCCAGTACTTC.

The chain links TRBV28 to TRBJ1-2, with D hard to call. The CDR3 spans 14 residues. Germline V gene data show CDR1 as MDHEN and CDR2 as SYDVKM. V lost 7 bases and J 0 bases, leaving 12 bases between the germline ends. CDR3 DNA sequence: TGTGCCAGCAAAAGGACCGAGGCTAACTATGGCTACACCTTC. As protein: CASKRTEANYGYTF.

The count of this clone is one. The V gene is TRBV28, the J gene TRBJ2-7, with 9 bases aligning to TRBD1. CDR1 and CDR2 from the germline V gene are MDHEN and SYDVKM. V lost 6 bases, J lost 4 bases, and 7 bases stayed unmatched. The CDR3 is made up of 14 amino acids. The CDR3 here is CASRPDRGNYEQYF. The CDR3 nucleotides are TGTGCCAGCAGACCGGACAGGGGAAATTACGAGCAGTACTTC.

This sequence joins TRBV28 and TRBJ1-5, with a tentative D call TRBD1 (6 bases). The ends were cut back, 7 bases at V and 2 bases at J, with 15 bases in the middle. CDR1 and CDR2 (germline): MDHEN, SYDVKM. This CDR3 contains 15 residues. Here the CDR3 DNA reads TGTGCCAGCATCACCTCGGACAGTCGCAATCAGCCCCAGCATTTT. Translating it yields CASITSDSRNQPQHF.

The genes are TRBV28 and TRBJ1-5; 7 bases match TRBD1. Unmatched junction bases numbered 7, after V lost 3 bases and J lost 5 bases. The length of the CDR3 is 15 residues. Germline V CDR1 and CDR2: MDHEN, SYDVKM. The chain's CDR3 is CASSLAGGPHQPQHF. For the CDR3, the DNA is TGTGCCAGCAGTTTGGCAGGGGGTCCCCATCAGCCCCAGCATTTT.

The table lists this clone with a count of one. The CDR3: CASSLRSGELFF. CDR3 nucleotides: TGTGCCAGCAGCTTAAGGTCCGGGGAGCTGTTTTTT. The V gene is TRBV11-3, the J gene TRBJ2-2; D uncertain. The V and J ends lost 2 bases and 6 bases respectively, with 4 bases between them. Germline CDR1 is SGHNT and CDR2 is YENEEA. This CDR3 has 12 amino acids.

This chain joins TRBV6-5 and TRBJ1-2; D is unresolved. Germline lookup yields CDR1 MNHEY and CDR2 SVGAGI. This CDR3 is built from 15 residues. Trimming left V 5 bases short and J 0 bases short, with 13 bases between. DNA for the CDR3: TGTGCCAGCAGTCCTTCGGCCATAGCTAACTATGGCTACACCTTC. It codes for CASSPSAIANYGYTF.

The gene calls are TRBV27 and TRBJ1-1, with D perhaps matching TRBD1 (6 bases). There are 12 residues in the CDR3. CDR1 and CDR2 from the germline V gene are MNHEY and SMNVEV (reference sequence). Trimming cost V 2 bases and J 10 bases, with 11 bases left between them. The CDR3 here is CASSLEGGRAFF. The CDR3 DNA is TGTGCCAGCAGTTTAGAAGGGGGGAGAGCTTTCTTT.

The chain combines TRBV5-1 with TRBJ2-2, with D possibly being TRBD1 (6 bases). The CDR3 spans 16 residues. Between the trimmed V and J ends, which lost 2 bases and 5 bases, there was a span of 16 bases. Germline CDR1 SGHRS, CDR2 YFSETQ. Here the CDR3 DNA reads TGCGCCAGCAGCTTCTTGGTGGGGGCGCAAACCGGGGAGCTGTTTTTT. This codes for CASSFLVGAQTGELFF.

V and J are TRBV4-1 and TRBJ2-5; D gene ambiguous. The CDR3 covers 14 residues. CDR1 and CDR2 from the germline V gene are MGHRA and YSYEKL. V was clipped by 1 base and J by 1 base, with 7 bases between them. The CDR3 here is CASSQGHSQETQYF. Written as DNA, the CDR3 is TGCGCCAGCAGCCAAGGACATAGCCAAGAGACCCAGTACTTC.

The chain couples TRBV4-1 to TRBJ1-4, with D perhaps matching TRBD1 (6 bases). The CDR3 is made up of 16 amino acids. Deletions cut 5 bases from V and 1 base from J, with 14 bases between. Per the germline V gene, CDR1 is MGHRA and CDR2 is YSYEKL. Here the CDR3 DNA reads TGCGCCAGCAGCTTACAGGGAGAGATAACTAATGAAAAACTGTTTTTT. It codes for CASSLQGEITNEKLFF.

The V and J genes are TRBV18 and TRBJ2-3; 9 bases are a match to TRBD1. V was pared by 0 bases and J by 4 bases, with 8 bases of the junction left unmatched. This CDR3 has 17 residues. Germline loops: CDR1 KGHSH, CDR2 LQKENI. The CDR3 region has the DNA TGTGCCAGCTCACCACCAACCGGGACAGGGTATTCAGATACGCAGTATTTT. It translates to CASSPPTGTGYSDTQYF.